Sequencing of this TCR beta chain was carried out in a study of shared clonotypes between healthy human individuals. Evenly divided among several immunoSEQ plates was the genomic DNA of each subset. Produced via immunoSEQ multiplex PCR; TCRdb's table is partial and in-frame only. The sample includes 2 million to 2.5 million clones, 80% to 95% of them seen just once. CDR1 SGHVT and CDR2 SQSDAQ come from the germline V gene. The CDR3 length is 19 residues. V shed 6 bases and J 5 bases; nucleotides not matched to a gene: 25. The V gene is TRBV7-4, the J gene TRBJ2-7; 7 bases line up with TRBD2. This clonotype was sampled from a man between 18 and 29 years old in good health. Some clones in this sample may be carry-over from other donors' samples. Sequenced material: naive CD4+ T cells from PBMCs. As to subset: CD45RA+ positively selected. The CDR3 reads CASRETGGSIPLRCNEQYF. The CDR3 nucleotides read TGTGCCAGCAGAGAAACCGGGGGGAGTATCCCCCTGAGGTGTAACGAGCAGTACTTC.